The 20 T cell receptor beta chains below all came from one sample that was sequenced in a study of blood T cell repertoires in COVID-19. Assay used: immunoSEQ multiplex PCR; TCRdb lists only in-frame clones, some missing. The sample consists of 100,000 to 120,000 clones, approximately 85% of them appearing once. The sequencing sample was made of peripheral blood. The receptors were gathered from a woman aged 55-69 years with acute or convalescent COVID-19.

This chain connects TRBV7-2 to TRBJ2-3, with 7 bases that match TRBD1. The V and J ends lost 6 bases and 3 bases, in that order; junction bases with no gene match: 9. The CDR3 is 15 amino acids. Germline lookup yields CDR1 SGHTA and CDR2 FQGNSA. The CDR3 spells CASSQMAGGTDTQYF. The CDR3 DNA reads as TGTGCCAGCAGTCAGATGGCAGGGGGAACAGATACGCAGTATTTT.

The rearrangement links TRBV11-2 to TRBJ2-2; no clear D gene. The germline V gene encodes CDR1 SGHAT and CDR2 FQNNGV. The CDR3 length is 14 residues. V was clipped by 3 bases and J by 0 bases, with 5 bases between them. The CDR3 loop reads CASSLFANTGELFF. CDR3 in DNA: TGTGCCAGCAGCTTGTTCGCGAACACCGGGGAGCTGTTTTTT.

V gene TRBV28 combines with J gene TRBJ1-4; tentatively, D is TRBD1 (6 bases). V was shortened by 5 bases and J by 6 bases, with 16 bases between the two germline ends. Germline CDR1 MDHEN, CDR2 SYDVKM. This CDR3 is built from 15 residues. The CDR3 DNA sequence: TGTGCCAGCAGTCCCCACAGGGTGCGGGATGAAAAACTGTTTTTT. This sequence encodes CASSPHRVRDEKLFF.

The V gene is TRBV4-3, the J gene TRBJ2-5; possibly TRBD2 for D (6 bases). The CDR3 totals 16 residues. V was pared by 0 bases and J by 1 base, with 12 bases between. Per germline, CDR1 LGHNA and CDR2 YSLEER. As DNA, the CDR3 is TGCGCCAGCAGCCAAGACCATCGGACTACCCAAGAGACCCAGTACTTC. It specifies CASSQDHRTTQETQYF.

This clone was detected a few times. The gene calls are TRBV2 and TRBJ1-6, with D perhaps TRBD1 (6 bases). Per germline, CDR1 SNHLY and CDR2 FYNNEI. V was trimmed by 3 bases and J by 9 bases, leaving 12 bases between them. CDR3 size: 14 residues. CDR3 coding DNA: TGTGCCAGCAGTGAGGACAGTGGACGTTCACCCCTCCACTTT. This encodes CASSEDSGRSPLHF. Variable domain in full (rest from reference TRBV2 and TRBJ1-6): EPEVTQTPSHQVTQMGQEVILRCVPISNHLYFYWYRQILGQKVEFLVSFYNNEISEKSEIFDDQFSVERPDGSNFTLKIRSTKLEDSAMYFCASSEDSGRSPLHFGNGTRLTVT.

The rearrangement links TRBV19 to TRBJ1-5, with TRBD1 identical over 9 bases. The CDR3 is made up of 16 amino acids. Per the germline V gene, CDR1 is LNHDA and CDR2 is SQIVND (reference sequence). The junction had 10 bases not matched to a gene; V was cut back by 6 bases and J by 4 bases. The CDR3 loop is CASSLDRGRLNQPQHF. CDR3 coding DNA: TGTGCCAGTAGCTTGGACAGGGGCCGCCTTAATCAGCCCCAGCATTTT.

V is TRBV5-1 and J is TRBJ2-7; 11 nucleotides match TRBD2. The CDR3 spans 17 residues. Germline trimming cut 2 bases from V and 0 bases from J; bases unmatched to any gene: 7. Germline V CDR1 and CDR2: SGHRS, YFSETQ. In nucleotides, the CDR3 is TGCGCCAGCAGCTTATCGGCTAGCGGGGGGTTCTCCTACGAGCAGTACTTC. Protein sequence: CASSLSASGGFSYEQYF.

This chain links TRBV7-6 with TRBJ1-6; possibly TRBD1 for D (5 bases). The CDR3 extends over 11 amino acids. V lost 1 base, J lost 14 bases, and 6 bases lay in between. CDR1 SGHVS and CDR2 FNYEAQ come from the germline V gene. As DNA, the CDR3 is TGTGCCAGCAGCTTAGAGGACACCCTCCACTTT. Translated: CASSLEDTLHF.

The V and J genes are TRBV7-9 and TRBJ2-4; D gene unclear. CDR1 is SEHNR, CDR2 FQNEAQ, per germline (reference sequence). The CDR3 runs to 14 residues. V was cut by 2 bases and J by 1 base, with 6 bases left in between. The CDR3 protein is CASSLISAKNIQYF. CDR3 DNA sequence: TGTGCCAGCAGCTTAATTTCGGCCAAAAACATTCAGTACTTC. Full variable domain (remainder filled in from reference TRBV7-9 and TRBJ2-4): DTGVSQNPRHKITKRGQNVTFRCDPISEHNRLYWYRQTLGQGPEFLTYFQNEAQLEKSRLLSDRFSAERPKGSFSTLEIQRTEQGDSAMYLCASSLISAKNIQYFGAGTRLSVL.

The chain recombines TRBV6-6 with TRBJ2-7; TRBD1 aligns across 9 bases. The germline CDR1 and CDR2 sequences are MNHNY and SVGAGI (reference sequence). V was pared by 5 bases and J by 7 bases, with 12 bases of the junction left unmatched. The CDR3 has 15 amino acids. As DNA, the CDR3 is TGTGCCAGCAGTCAACAGGGGGCCCTCTTGGGGGAGCAGTACTTC. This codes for CASSQQGALLGEQYF.

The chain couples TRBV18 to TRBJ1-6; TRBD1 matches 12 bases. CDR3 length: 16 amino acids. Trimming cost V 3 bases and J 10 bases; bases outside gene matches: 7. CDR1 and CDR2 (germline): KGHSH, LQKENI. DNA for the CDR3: TGTGCCAGCTCACCCGGCCGGGACAGGGGGCAATCACCCCTCCACTTT. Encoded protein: CASSPGRDRGQSPLHF. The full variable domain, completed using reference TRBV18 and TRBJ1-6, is NAGVMQNPRHLVRRRGQEARLRCSPMKGHSHVYWYRQLPEEGLKFMVYLQKENIIDESGMPKERFSAEFPKEGPSILRIQQVVRGDSAAYFCASSPGRDRGQSPLHFGNGTRLTVT.

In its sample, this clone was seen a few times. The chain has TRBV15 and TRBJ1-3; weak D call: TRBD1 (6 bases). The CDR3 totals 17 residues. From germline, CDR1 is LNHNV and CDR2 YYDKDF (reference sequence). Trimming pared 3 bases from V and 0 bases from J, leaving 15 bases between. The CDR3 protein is CATSRMAGQYSGNTIYF. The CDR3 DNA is TGTGCCACCAGCAGGATGGCAGGACAGTACTCTGGAAACACCATATATTTT.

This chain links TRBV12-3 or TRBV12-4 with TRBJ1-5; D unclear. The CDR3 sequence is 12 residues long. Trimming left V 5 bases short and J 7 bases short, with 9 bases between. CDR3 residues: CASSRGDQPQHF. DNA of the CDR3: TGTGCCAGCAGTCGGGGAGACCAGCCCCAGCATTTT.

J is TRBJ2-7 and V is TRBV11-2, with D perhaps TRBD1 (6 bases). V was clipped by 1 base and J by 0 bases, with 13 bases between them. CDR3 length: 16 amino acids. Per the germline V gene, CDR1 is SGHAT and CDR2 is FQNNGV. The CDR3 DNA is TGTGCCAGCAGCTTAGGAGGGGGAATCCTCTCCTACGAGCAGTACTTC. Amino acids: CASSLGGGILSYEQYF.

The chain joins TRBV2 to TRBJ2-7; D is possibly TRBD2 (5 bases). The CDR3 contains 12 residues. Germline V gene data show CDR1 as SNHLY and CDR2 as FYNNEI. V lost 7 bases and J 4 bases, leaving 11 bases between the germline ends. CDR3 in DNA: TGTGCCAGCACCGGGGATGGTTACGAGCAGTACTTC. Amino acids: CASTGDGYEQYF.

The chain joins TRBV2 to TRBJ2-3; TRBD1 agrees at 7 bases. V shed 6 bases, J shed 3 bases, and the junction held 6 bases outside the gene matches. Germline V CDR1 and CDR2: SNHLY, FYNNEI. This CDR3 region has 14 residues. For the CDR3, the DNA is TGTGCCAGCAGGACAGGGATTTCTACAGATACGCAGTATTTT. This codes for CASRTGISTDTQYF.

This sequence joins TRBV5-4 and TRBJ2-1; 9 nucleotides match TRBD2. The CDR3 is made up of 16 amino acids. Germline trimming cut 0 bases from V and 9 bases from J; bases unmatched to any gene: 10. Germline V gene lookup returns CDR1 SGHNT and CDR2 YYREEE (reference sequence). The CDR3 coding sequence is TGTGCCAGCAGCTTGGCCGGTGGCGGGGGGGCGTTTGAGCAGTTCTTC. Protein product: CASSLAGGGGAFEQFF.

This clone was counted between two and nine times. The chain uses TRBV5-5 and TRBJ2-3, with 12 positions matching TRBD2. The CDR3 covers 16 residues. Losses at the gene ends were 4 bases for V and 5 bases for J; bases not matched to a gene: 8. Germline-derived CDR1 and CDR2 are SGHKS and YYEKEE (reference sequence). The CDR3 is CASSLLAGGYGDTQYF. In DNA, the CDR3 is TGTGCCAGCAGCCTACTAGCGGGGGGTTACGGAGATACGCAGTATTTT. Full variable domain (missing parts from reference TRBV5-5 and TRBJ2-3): DAGVTQSPTHLIKTRGQQVTLRCSPISGHKSVSWYQQVLGQGPQFIFQYYEKEERGRGNFPDRFSARQFPNYSSELNVNALLLGDSALYLCASSLLAGGYGDTQYFGPGTRLTVL.

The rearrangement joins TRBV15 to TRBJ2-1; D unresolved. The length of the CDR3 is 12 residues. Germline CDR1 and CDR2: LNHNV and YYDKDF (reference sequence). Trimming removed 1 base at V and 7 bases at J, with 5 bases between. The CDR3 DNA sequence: TGTGCCACCAGCAGAGTATATAATGAGCAGTTCTTC. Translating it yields CATSRVYNEQFF.

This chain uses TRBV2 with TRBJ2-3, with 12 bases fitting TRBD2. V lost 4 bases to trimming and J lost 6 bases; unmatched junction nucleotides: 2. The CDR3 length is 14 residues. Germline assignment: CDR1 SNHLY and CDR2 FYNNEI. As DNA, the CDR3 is TGTGCCAGCAGTGGACTAGCGGGGGCCGATACGCAGTATTTT. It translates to CASSGLAGADTQYF.